This entry lists 29 T cell receptor beta chains sequenced from one sample in a study of cytomegalovirus exposure and HLA in healthy donors. Produced via immunoSEQ multiplex PCR; TCRdb's table is partial and in-frame only. The sample gives 110,000 or so clones, 86% of which show up once; 4% to 6% is in the top ten. Sequenced: PBMCs. Receptors were obtained from a man between 18 and 35 years old in good health and CMV-seronegative.

There are a few counts of this clone. This rearrangement joins TRBV2 to TRBJ2-7; D not certain. This CDR3 is built from 12 residues. Germline CDR1 is SNHLY and CDR2 is FYNNEI. Trimming removed 4 bases from V and 2 bases from J, with 6 bases in between. CDR3 DNA sequence: TGTGCCAGCAGTGCGGTTACCTACGAGCAGTACTTC. Translation gives CASSAVTYEQYF.

The chain carries TRBV5-4 and TRBJ2-2; D is uncertain. The CDR3 is 15 residues long. Looked up from germline, CDR1 is SGHNT and CDR2 is YYREEE (reference sequence). V lost 4 bases and J lost 3, with 13 bases in between. CDR3 loop: CASSLQGRDTGELFF. In DNA, the CDR3 is TGTGCCAGCAGCCTACAAGGCCGGGACACCGGGGAGCTGTTTTTT. Combining the CDR3 with reference TRBV5-4 and TRBJ2-2 gives the whole variable domain ETGVTQSPTHLIKTRGQQVTLRCSSQSGHNTVSWYQQALGQGPQFIFQYYREEENGRGNFPPRFSGLQFPNYSSELNVNALELDDSALYLCASSLQGRDTGELFFGEGSRLTVL.

This clone occurred a few times. This chain links TRBV11-2 with TRBJ1-2, with 10 bases matching TRBD1. The germline V gene encodes CDR1 SGHAT and CDR2 FQNNGV. This CDR3 spans 18 amino acids. J gave up 8 bases and V 5 bases, and 20 bases lay outside the gene matches. The CDR3: CASSHLRGQGILSGGYTF. The CDR3 coding sequence is TGTGCCAGCAGCCACCTCCGGGGACAGGGGATCCTGTCGGGGGGCTACACCTTC.

V gene TRBV30 combines with J gene TRBJ2-2; possibly TRBD2 for D (7 bases). The ends were cut back, 0 bases at V and 3 bases at J, with 11 bases in the middle. The V gene's germline CDR1 is GTSNPN and CDR2 SVGIG (reference sequence). The CDR3 runs to 15 residues. CDR3: CAWSVEGGHTGELFF. CDR3 nucleotide sequence: TGTGCCTGGAGTGTAGAGGGGGGGCACACCGGGGAGCTGTTTTTT.

The table lists this clone with a few counts. The chain recombines TRBV6-1 with TRBJ2-3; 8 nucleotides match TRBD1. This CDR3 has 15 amino acids. Germline values: CDR1 MNHNS, CDR2 SASEGT. Trimming removed 1 base from V and 2 bases from J; junction bases left unmatched: 2. CDR3 in amino acids: CASSEGTGHTDTQYF. CDR3 DNA: TGTGCCAGCAGTGAAGGGACAGGGCACACAGATACGCAGTATTTT.

The V gene is TRBV29-1, the J gene TRBJ1-2; 7 bases fit TRBD1. V gave up 6 bases and J gave up 2 bases; unmatched junction bases: 6. From germline, CDR1 is SQVTM and CDR2 ANQGSEA. CDR3 length: 13 amino acids. DNA of the CDR3: TGCAGCGTCGGAACGGGACAGAACTATGGCTACACCTTC. Amino acids: CSVGTGQNYGYTF.

In its sample, this clone was seen once. The chain combines TRBV27 with TRBJ2-7; D gene uncertain. From germline, CDR1 is MNHEY and CDR2 SMNVEV (reference sequence). This CDR3 is built from 14 residues. Trimming removed 5 bases at V and 4 bases at J, with 15 bases between. CDR3 amino acids: CASSPPGKTYEQYF. CDR3 DNA sequence: TGTGCCAGCAGTCCCCCCGGCAAGACTTACGAGCAGTACTTC.

The chain has TRBV7-9 and TRBJ2-7; TRBD2 agrees at 9 bases. The CDR3 covers 15 residues. V trimming: 4 bases; J trimming: 3 bases; junction bases outside the gene matches: 7. CDR1 SEHNR and CDR2 FQNEAQ come from the germline V gene (reference sequence). The CDR3 DNA reads as TGTGCCAGCAGCTCGCGCGGGAGGGATCGCTACGAGCAGTACTTC. This gives the protein CASSSRGRDRYEQYF.

V is TRBV4-2 and J is TRBJ2-1, with 12 bases fitting TRBD2. V gave up 0 bases and J gave up 4 bases; unmatched junction bases: 4. Germline V gene lookup returns CDR1 LGHNA and CDR2 YNFKEQ. CDR3 length equals 17 residues. Here the CDR3 reads CASSQEHGTSGYNEQFF. The CDR3 nucleotides read TGTGCCAGCAGCCAAGAACATGGGACTAGCGGGTACAATGAGCAGTTCTTC.

J is TRBJ2-2 and V is TRBV10-3; D gene ambiguous. The CDR3 extends over 12 amino acids. Trimming removed 6 bases from V and 6 bases from J, with 8 bases in between. The germline gives CDR1 ENHRY, CDR2 SYGVKD. In DNA form, the CDR3 reads TGTGCCATCAGAGCCGAGTCCGGGGAGCTGTTTTTT. This translates into CAIRAESGELFF.

The V and J genes are TRBV2 and TRBJ2-7, with a weak D call TRBD2 (9 bases). The CDR3 contains 15 residues. Germline V gene sequence: CDR1 SNHLY, CDR2 FYNNEI. Trimming removed 3 bases at V and 5 bases at J, with 17 bases between. CDR3 DNA sequence: TGTGCCAGCAGTGATTGGCTAGCGGGACAGGACGAGCAGTACTTC. Protein product: CASSDWLAGQDEQYF.

V gene TRBV9 combines with J gene TRBJ1-2, with D maybe TRBD1 (5 bases). The CDR3 loop spans 14 amino acids. V lost 5 bases, J lost 3 bases, and 14 bases lay in between. The germline gives CDR1 SGDLS, CDR2 YYNGEE. In nucleotides, the CDR3 is TGTGCCAGCAGTAAGCATTCGGGGGACTATGGCTACACCTTC. Its translation: CASSKHSGDYGYTF.

This clone was recorded only once. CDR3 amino acids: CASSEEGVRDYGYTF. The CDR3 DNA reads TGTGCCAGCAGTGAAGAGGGCGTAAGGGACTATGGCTACACCTTC. The gene calls are TRBV25-1 and TRBJ1-2, with D unclear. Germline values: CDR1 MGHDK, CDR2 SYGVNS. CDR3 size: 15 residues. V lost 2 bases to trimming and J lost 3 bases, with 13 bases between them.

This clone occurred a few times. This chain uses TRBV2 with TRBJ2-7, with 8 positions matching TRBD1. Per germline, CDR1 SNHLY and CDR2 FYNNEI. With 5 bases clipped from V and 4 bases from J, the junction kept 13 bases outside the gene matches. The CDR3 extends over 16 amino acids. The CDR3 bases are TGTGCCAGCAGTTCAATAGGACAGGGAGTCCCTTACGAGCAGTACTTC. This encodes CASSSIGQGVPYEQYF.

This clone was seen a handful of times. V is TRBV19 and J is TRBJ2-7; the match to TRBD1 covers 7 bases. CDR3 size: 15 residues. From germline, CDR1 is LNHDA and CDR2 SQIVND (reference sequence). The V gene end was trimmed by 4 bases and the J gene end by 2 bases; junction bases not matched to a gene: 8. DNA of the CDR3: TGTGCCAGTAGTACCCGACAGGGAGCGGCCTACGAGCAGTACTTC. Amino acids: CASSTRQGAAYEQYF.

As DNA, the CDR3 is TGTGCCAGCAGCGCTAGTTCAGTTGGCACCAACTATGGCTACACCTTC. Encoded protein: CASSASSVGTNYGYTF. V usage is TRBV27 and J usage is TRBJ1-2; no firm D call. Germline-derived CDR1 and CDR2 are MNHEY and SMNVEV (reference sequence). The CDR3 spans 16 residues. V was shortened by 6 bases and J by 2 bases, with 19 bases between the two germline ends.

The V and J genes are TRBV7-6 and TRBJ2-3; 10 nucleotides line up with TRBD2. This CDR3 region has 16 residues. V lost 5 bases, J lost 4 bases, and 9 bases stayed unmatched. The germline gives CDR1 SGHVS, CDR2 FNYEAQ. DNA for the CDR3: TGTGCCAGCAGCCACCTCAGCGGGAGGGCCGCAGATACGCAGTATTTT. Translation gives CASSHLSGRAADTQYF. Drawing the rest from reference TRBV7-6 and TRBJ2-3, the complete variable domain is GAGVSQSPRYKVTKRGQDVALRCDPISGHVSLYWYRQALGQGPEFLTYFNYEAQQDKSGLPNDRFSAERPEGSISTLTIQRTEQRDSAMYRCASSHLSGRAADTQYFGPGTRLTVL.

This sequence joins TRBV19 and TRBJ2-7, with D possibly being TRBD1 (5 bases). This CDR3 has 15 residues. Germline V gives CDR1 LNHDA, CDR2 SQIVND (reference sequence). The ends were cut back, 1 base at V and 2 bases at J, with 12 bases in the middle. The CDR3 DNA reads as TGTGCCAGTAGTATAGGAGGCCAGGGTACCTACGAGCAGTACTTC. It codes for CASSIGGQGTYEQYF.

This chain uses TRBV30 with TRBJ1-5; TRBD1 matches 7 bases. This CDR3 comprises 14 residues. V lost 1 base to trimming and J lost 4 bases; unmatched junction nucleotides: 4. The germline CDR1 and CDR2 sequences are GTSNPN and SVGIG (reference sequence). The CDR3 bases are TGTGCCTGGAGTGGGGGACAGCAGAATCAGCCCCAGCATTTT. Translated: CAWSGGQQNQPQHF. The whole variable domain, remainder taken from reference TRBV30 and TRBJ1-5, is SQTIHQWPATLVQPVGSPLSLECTVEGTSNPNLYWYRQAAGRGLQLLFYSVGIGQISSEVPQNLSASRPQDRQFILSSKKLLLSDSGFYLCAWSGGQQNQPQHFGDGTRLSIL.

The chain combines TRBV18 with TRBJ1-5, with a tentative D call TRBD1 (5 bases). There are 15 residues in the CDR3. CDR1 is KGHSH and CDR2 is LQKENI in the germline V gene. Trimming pared 3 bases from V and 3 bases from J, leaving 12 bases between. CDR3 sequence reads: CASSPQGGLNQPQHF. CDR3 coding DNA: TGTGCCAGCTCACCGCAGGGAGGCCTCAATCAGCCCCAGCATTTT.

V and J are TRBV4-1 and TRBJ1-1, with unresolved D. The V gene's germline CDR1 is MGHRA and CDR2 YSYEKL. V dropped 4 bases and J dropped 1 base, with 10 bases sitting between them. This CDR3 region has 14 residues. The CDR3 DNA reads as TGCGCCAGCAGCCCCCCCCGAGGGAACACTGAAGCTTTCTTT. Protein: CASSPPRGNTEAFF.

The V gene is TRBV30, the J gene TRBJ1-2, with D tentatively TRBD1 (5 bases). Germline values: CDR1 GTSNPN, CDR2 SVGIG (reference sequence). This CDR3 has 13 residues. Trimming pared 1 base from V and 1 base from J, leaving 7 bases between. The CDR3 DNA reads as TGTGCCTGGAGTGGTAGGGGTAACTATGGCTACACCTTC. Residues: CAWSGRGNYGYTF.

Points on this clone: Other DNA sequences within the sample encode an identical CDR3. This chain joins TRBV7-6 and TRBJ2-1, with a tentative D call TRBD2 (6 bases). The germline CDR1 and CDR2 sequences are SGHVS and FNYEAQ. This CDR3 region has 13 residues. Trimming took off 8 bases at V and 0 bases at J, with 8 bases between the two ends. CDR3 in DNA: TGTGCCAGCGGGAGGAGCTCCTACAATGAGCAGTTCTTC. This sequence encodes CASGRSSYNEQFF.

This chain's CDR3 is CATSRDSTGELFF. CDR3 sequence (DNA): TGTGCCACCAGCAGAGATAGCACCGGGGAGCTGTTTTTT. The rearrangement links TRBV15 to TRBJ2-2, with D unresolved. CDR1 and CDR2 (germline): LNHNV, YYDKDF (reference sequence). V lost 0 bases and J lost 4, with 3 bases in between. The length of the CDR3 is 13 residues.

The CDR3 is CAAGTSGGTGELFF. The CDR3 nucleotides read TGTGCCGCAGGGACTAGCGGGGGCACCGGGGAGCTGTTTTTT. The chain joins TRBV6-5 to TRBJ2-2; TRBD2 matches at 14 bases. The CDR3 runs 14 residues. Germline CDR1 reads MNHEY; CDR2 reads SVGAGI. The J segment lost 4 bases and the V segment lost 11 bases, leaving 3 bases of the junction unmatched.

The V call is TRBV6-6, the J call TRBJ2-5, with TRBD2 matching 7 bases. Per the germline V gene, CDR1 is MNHNY and CDR2 is SVGAGI (reference sequence). The V gene end was trimmed by 4 bases and the J gene end by 5 bases; junction bases not matched to a gene: 7. The CDR3 has 14 amino acids. CDR3 amino acids: CASSFPGGTETQYF. DNA of the CDR3: TGTGCCAGCAGTTTCCCGGGGGGTACGGAGACCCAGTACTTC.

The V and J genes are TRBV5-1 and TRBJ1-6; no clear D gene. The CDR3 consists of 16 residues. Germline V gene lookup returns CDR1 SGHRS and CDR2 YFSETQ. V lost 0 bases and J 0 bases, leaving 7 bases between the germline ends. CDR3: CASSLAGSSYNSPLHF. CDR3 in DNA: TGCGCCAGCAGCTTGGCCGGGAGCTCCTATAATTCACCCCTCCACTTT.

V usage is TRBV4-1 and J usage is TRBJ2-6, with D maybe TRBD2 (6 bases). Germline lookup yields CDR1 MGHRA and CDR2 YSYEKL. CDR3 length: 15 residues. With 6 bases removed from V and 0 bases from J, the gap between germline ends came to 9 bases. The CDR3 spells CASRREVSGANVLTF. CDR3 bases: TGCGCCAGCAGAAGGGAGGTCTCTGGGGCCAACGTCCTGACTTTC.

This clone was seen a handful of times. This chain links TRBV30 with TRBJ1-1, with D uncertain. The CDR3 sequence is 15 residues long. The germline CDR1 and CDR2 sequences are GTSNPN and SVGIG (reference sequence). V was shortened by 2 bases and J by 6 bases, with 19 bases between the two germline ends. CDR3: CAWSLGSPPGPEAFF. DNA for the CDR3: TGTGCCTGGAGTTTGGGCAGTCCGCCCGGTCCTGAAGCTTTCTTT.